Below, one TCR beta chain is given with its context. Its antigen is currently unknown. Likely a read error: the CDR3 ends without its conserved phenylalanine or tryptophan. The data were taken from a study of Graves' ophthalmopathy and Graves' hyperthyroidism. Study outcomes and limitations: For separating ophthalmopathy from stable hyperthyroidism, a 13-signature model gave 87.88% sensitivity and approximately 80% specificity.

This CDR3 is built from 15 residues. V lost 3 bases and J lost 0, with 9 bases in between. Germline CDR1 is MNHNS and CDR2 is SASEGT. Amplification targeted the TCR beta CDR3 regions, with RNA transcripts as the source material. HTBI primers were used in a first-round RT-PCR, which preceded a second-round multiplex PCR. Each CDR3 protein gets one entry after TCRdb re-called the multiplex PCR reads with MiXCR. Among about 370,000 distinct CDR3 sequences listed, about a sixth were seen once. Hyperthyroidism was classified as stable if no ophthalmopathy occurred within 18 months of follow-up. Exclusion criteria comprised other autoimmune diseases, uncontrolled infections, pregnancy or lactation in patients.

The rearrangement joins TRBV6-1 to TRBJ1-3, with unresolved D. The receptor was isolated from an adult woman with stable Graves' hyperthyroidism. Sequencing input: peripheral blood. This CDR3 is CASSDGWSSGNTIYS. The CDR3 DNA sequence: TGTGCCAGCAGTGACGGTTGGAGCTCTGGAAACACCATATATTCT.